Sequencing of this T cell receptor beta chain was carried out in a study of T cells in Graves' hyperthyroidism and ophthalmopathy. Germline V gives CDR1 SNHLY, CDR2 FYNNEI. CDR3 length: 16 amino acids. V lost 6 bases to trimming and J lost 6 bases, with 21 bases between them. Overall study findings and caveats: Peripheral blood also featured most of the thyroid clonotypes expanded above 0.001. Stable hyperthyroidism and ophthalmopathy were separated using 13 V-J signatures.

This clonotype was seen at least ten times. The antigen is undetermined. Among the patients, aged 18 to 65, hyperthyroidism was newly diagnosed and had lasted under 2 months. Exclusions: uncontrolled infection, other autoimmune disease, pregnancy, lactation. The TCR beta CDR3 regions underwent amplification using RNA transcripts as the source. The TCR CDR3 was amplified in a first-round RT-PCR using the HTBI primer set. TCRdb ran MiXCR on the multiplex PCR reads and lists one entry per CDR3 protein. The sample yields a few hundred thousand distinct CDR3 sequences, roughly 14% seen once. V usage is TRBV2 and J usage is TRBJ2-1; a weak D match, TRBD2 (6 bases). The sample consisted of blood. This TCR came from a woman between 25 and 40 years old with Graves' hyperthyroidism. CDR3 amino acids: CASRARSGEFLNEQFF. The CDR3 DNA reads as TGTGCCAGCAGGGCGAGATCGGGGGAGTTCCTCAATGAGCAGTTCTTC.